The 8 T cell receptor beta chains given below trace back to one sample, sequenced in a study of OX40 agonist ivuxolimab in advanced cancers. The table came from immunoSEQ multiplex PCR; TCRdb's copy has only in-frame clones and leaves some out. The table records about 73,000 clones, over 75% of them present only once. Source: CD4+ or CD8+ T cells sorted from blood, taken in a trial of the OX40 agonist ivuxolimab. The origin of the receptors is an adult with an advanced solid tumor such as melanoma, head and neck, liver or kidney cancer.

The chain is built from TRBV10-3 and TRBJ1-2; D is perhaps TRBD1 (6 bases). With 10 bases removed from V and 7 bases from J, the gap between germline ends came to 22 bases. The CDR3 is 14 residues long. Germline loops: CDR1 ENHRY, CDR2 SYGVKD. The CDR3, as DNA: TGTGCCAACAGGAGGAGTTCAGGGGAGGCTGGCTACACCTTC. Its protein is CANRRSSGEAGYTF.

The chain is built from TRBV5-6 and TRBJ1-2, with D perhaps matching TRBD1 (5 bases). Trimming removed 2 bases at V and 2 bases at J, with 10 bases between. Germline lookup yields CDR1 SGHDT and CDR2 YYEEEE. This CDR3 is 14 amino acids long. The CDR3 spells CASSFWGLNYGYTF. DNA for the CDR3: TGTGCCAGCAGCTTCTGGGGGTTGAACTATGGCTACACCTTC.

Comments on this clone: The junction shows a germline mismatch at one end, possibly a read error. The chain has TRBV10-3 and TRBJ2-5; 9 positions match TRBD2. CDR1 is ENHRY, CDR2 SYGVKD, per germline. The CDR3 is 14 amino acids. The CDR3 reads CATSSGSDKETQYF. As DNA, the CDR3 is TGTGCCACCAGTAGCGGGAGCGACAAAGAGACCCAGTACTTC.

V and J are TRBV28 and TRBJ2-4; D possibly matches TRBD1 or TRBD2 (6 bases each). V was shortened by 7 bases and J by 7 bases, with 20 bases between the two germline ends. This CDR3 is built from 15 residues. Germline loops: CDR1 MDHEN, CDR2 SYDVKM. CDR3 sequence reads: CASNGGGGRVNIQYF. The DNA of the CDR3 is TGTGCCAGCAATGGAGGGGGTGGCAGGGTCAACATTCAGTACTTC.

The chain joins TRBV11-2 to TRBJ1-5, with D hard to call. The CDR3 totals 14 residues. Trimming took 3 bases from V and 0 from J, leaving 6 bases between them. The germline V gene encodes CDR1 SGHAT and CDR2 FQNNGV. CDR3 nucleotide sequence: TGTGCCAGCAGCTTGGATTATAGCAATCAGCCCCAGCATTTT. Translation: CASSLDYSNQPQHF.

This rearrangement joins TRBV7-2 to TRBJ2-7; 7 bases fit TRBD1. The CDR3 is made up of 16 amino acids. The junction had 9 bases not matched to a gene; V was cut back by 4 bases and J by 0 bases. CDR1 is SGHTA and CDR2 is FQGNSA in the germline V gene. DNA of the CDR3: TGTGCCAGCAGCTCCTCGACAGGGAGCCTCTCCTACGAGCAGTACTTC. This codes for CASSSSTGSLSYEQYF.

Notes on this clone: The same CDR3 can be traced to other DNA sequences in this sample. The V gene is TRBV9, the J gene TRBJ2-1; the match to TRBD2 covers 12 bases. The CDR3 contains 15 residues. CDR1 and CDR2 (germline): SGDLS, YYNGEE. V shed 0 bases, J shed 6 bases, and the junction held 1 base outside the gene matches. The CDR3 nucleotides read TGTGCCAGCAGCGTAGGACTAGCGGGAGTCAATGAGCAGTTCTTC. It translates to CASSVGLAGVNEQFF.

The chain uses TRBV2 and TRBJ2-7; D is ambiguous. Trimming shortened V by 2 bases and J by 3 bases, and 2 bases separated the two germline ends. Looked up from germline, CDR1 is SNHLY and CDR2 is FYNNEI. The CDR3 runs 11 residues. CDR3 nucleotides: TGTGCCAGCAGTGAAATCTACGAGCAGTACTTC. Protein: CASSEIYEQYF.